The 2 T cell receptor beta chains in this list originate from one sample, sequenced in a study of CD8+ T cells in alopecia areata. Sequencing templates came from extracted RNA that was reverse transcribed into cDNA. The method was immunoSEQ multiplex PCR; TCRdb's version includes in-frame clones alone and lacks a portion of them. There are some 120,000 clones in the sample; 45% to 60% occur only once, and 4.5% lies in the top ten. This specimen consisted of CD4+ T cells sorted from blood, obtained at week 0. These receptors were taken from a human donor with alopecia areata.

This clone was picked up many times. This chain links TRBV5-6 with TRBJ2-7; TRBD1 aligns across 9 bases. With V trimmed by 4 bases and J by 0 bases, 8 bases remained unmatched. CDR3 length: 16 amino acids. Germline V gene lookup returns CDR1 SGHDT and CDR2 YYEEEE. The CDR3 region is CASSGDRGFTSYEQYF. CDR3 nucleotides: TGTGCCAGCAGCGGTGACAGGGGGTTTACCTCCTACGAGCAGTACTTC.

This clone occurred a few times. This rearrangement joins TRBV19 to TRBJ2-7, with TRBD2 as a possible D gene (5 bases). The V gene lost 3 bases and the J gene lost 6 bases, with 15 bases spanning the gap. This CDR3 has 14 amino acids. Germline CDR1 reads LNHDA; CDR2 reads SQIVND (reference sequence). The CDR3 DNA reads as TGTGCCAGTAGTATCTCGTCGGGGAAGTTCGAGCAGTACTTC. It is translated as CASSISSGKFEQYF.